This T cell receptor beta chain was recovered during a study of cytomegalovirus exposure and HLA in healthy donors. The PCR made use of 60 Vbeta and 13 Jbeta primers. TCRdb's table, derived via immunoSEQ multiplex PCR, lists solely in-frame clones and lacks some. The sample has over 65,000 clones, more than 80% seen once. Findings and caveats of the study: It was shown in a later analysis that HLA-associated TCR beta chains were more clonally expanded than other, equally common chains.

About this clone: No antigen is known for it. The junction does not match germline at one end; this may be a read error.

There are 15 residues in the CDR3. Germline loops: CDR1 SSHAT, CDR2 FNYEAQ (reference sequence). The sequence came from a human donor in good health. The sequencing sample was made of PBMCs. J is TRBJ2-7 and V is TRBV7-7; 12 positions agree with TRBD2. CDR3 residues: CASSPQTSGGYEQYF. The CDR3, as DNA: TGTGCTAGCAGCCCTCAGACTAGCGGGGGATACGAGCAGTACTTC.